This TCR beta chain emerged from a study of monozygotic twins with inflammatory bowel disease. Notes on the study in general: It was not supported that a single strong signal or clonotype was associated with IBD. Differing immunosuppressive treatments may have added variability to patient repertoires.

Per individual sample, eight separate reactions were used to make cDNA. TCRalpha and TCRbeta cDNA went through nested PCRs of approximately 17 and 9 cycles, two in total. TCRdb reprocessed the 5' RACE reads and stores each CDR3 protein as one record, lacking DNA. Its table records 400,000 to 500,000 distinct CDR3 sequences. With respect to this clonotype: Its antigen is currently unknown.

The specimen sequenced was blood. The clonotype was recovered from a human donor with ulcerative colitis or Crohn's disease, or a healthy co-twin of an affected twin (not recorded which).

The CDR3 reads CSARSGMDTQPQHF. The chain recombines TRBV20-1 with TRBJ1-5. Germline V CDR1 and CDR2: DFQATT, SNEGSKA (reference sequence). CDR3 length equals 14 residues.